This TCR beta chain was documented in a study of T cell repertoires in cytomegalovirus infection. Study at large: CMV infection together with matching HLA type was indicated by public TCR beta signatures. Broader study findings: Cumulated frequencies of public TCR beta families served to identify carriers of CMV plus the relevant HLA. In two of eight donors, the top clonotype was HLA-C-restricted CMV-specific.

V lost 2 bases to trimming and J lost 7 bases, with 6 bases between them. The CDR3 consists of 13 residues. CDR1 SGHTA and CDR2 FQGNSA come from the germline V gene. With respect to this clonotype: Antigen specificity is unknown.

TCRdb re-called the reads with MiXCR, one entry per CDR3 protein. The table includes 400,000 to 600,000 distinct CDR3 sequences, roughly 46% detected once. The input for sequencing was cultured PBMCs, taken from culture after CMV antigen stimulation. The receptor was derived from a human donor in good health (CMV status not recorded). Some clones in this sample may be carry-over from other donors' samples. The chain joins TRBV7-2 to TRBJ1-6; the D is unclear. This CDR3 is CASSLWRNSPLHF. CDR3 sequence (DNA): TGTGCCAGCAGCTTATGGAGAAATTCACCCCTCCACTTT.